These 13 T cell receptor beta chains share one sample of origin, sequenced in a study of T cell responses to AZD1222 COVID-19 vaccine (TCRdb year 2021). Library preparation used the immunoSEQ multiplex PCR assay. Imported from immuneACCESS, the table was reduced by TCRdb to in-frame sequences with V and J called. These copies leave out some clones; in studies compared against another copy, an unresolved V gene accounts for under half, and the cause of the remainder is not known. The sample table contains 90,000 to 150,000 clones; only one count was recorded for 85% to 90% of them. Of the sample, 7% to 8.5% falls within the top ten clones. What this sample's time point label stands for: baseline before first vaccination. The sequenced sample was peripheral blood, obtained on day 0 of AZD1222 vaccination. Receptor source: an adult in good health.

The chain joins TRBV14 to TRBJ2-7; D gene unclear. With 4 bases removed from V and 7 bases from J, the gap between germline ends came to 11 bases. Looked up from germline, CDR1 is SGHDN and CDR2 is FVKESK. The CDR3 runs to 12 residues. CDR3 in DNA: TGTGCCAGCAGCCGATCGTTGAGGGAGCAGTACTTC. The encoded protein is CASSRSLREQYF.

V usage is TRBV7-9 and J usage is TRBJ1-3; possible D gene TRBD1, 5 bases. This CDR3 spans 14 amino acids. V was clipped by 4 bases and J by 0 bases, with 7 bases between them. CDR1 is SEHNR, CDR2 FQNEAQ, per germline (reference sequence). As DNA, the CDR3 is TGTGCCAGCAGCTCGGGACCCTCTGGAAACACCATATATTTT. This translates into CASSSGPSGNTIYF.

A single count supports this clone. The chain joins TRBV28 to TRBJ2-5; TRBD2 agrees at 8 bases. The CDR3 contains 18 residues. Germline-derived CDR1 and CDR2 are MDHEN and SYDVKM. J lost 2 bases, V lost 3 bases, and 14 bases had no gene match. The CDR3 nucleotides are TGTGCCAGCAGTTTTCCGGGGGGGGCCCCGGGGGAACAAGAGACCCAGTACTTC. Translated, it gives CASSFPGGAPGEQETQYF.

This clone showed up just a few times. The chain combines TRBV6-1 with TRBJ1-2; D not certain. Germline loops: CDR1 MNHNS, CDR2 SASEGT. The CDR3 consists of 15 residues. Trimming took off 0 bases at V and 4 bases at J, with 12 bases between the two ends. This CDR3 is CASSEALMAVYGYTF. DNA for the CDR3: TGTGCCAGCAGTGAAGCGCTTATGGCTGTCTATGGCTACACCTTC.

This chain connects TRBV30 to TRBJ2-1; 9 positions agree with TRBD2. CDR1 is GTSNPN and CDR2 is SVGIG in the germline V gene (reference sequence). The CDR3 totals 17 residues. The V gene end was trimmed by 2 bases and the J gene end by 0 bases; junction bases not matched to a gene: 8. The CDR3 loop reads CAWSPVSGRSSYNEQFF. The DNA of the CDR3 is TGTGCCTGGAGTCCAGTGAGCGGGAGGAGCTCCTACAATGAGCAGTTCTTC.

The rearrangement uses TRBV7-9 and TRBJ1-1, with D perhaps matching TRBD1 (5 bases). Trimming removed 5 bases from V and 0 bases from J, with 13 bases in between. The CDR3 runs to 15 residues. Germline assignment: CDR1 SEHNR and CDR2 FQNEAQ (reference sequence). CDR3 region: CASSPWDGLNTEAFF. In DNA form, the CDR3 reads TGTGCCAGCAGCCCTTGGGACGGATTGAACACTGAAGCTTTCTTT. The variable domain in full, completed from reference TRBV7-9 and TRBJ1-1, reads DTGVSQNPRHKITKRGQNVTFRCDPISEHNRLYWYRQTLGQGPEFLTYFQNEAQLEKSRLLSDRFSAERPKGSFSTLEIQRTEQGDSAMYLCASSPWDGLNTEAFFGQGTRLTVV.

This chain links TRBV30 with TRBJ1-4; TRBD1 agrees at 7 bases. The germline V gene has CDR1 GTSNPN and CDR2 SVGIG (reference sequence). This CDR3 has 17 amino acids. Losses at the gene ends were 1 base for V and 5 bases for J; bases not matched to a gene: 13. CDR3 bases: TGTGCCTGGAGTGGCGGCGAAGGGGGCCGTCCAAATGAAAAACTGTTTTTT. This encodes CAWSGGEGGRPNEKLFF.

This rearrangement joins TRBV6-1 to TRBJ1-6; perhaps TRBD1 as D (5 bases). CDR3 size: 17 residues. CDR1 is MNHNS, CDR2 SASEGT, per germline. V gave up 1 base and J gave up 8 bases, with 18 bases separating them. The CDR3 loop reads CASSEGAGGRTDSPLHF. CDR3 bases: TGTGCCAGCAGTGAAGGCGCTGGGGGACGTACGGATTCACCCCTCCACTTT.

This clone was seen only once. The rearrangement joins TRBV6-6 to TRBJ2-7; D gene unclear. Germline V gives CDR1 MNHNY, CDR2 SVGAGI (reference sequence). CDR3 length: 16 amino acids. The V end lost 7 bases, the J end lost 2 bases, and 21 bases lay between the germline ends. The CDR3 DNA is TGTGCCAGCACCTCCGGGCCGGGCCTGGCGGCCTACGAGCAGTACTTC. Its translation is CASTSGPGLAAYEQYF.

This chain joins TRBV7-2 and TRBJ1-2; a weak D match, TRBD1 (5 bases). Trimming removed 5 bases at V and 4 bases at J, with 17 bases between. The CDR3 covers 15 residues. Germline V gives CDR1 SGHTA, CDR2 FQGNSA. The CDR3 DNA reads TGTGCCAGCAGCCCGTGGGACGGCCTCGCCTATGGCTACACCTTC. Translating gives CASSPWDGLAYGYTF.

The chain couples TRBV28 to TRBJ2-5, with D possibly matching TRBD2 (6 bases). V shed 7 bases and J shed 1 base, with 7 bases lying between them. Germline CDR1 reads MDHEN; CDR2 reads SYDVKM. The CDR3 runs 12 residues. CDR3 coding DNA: TGTGCCAGCAAGGAGGGCCAAGAGACCCAGTACTTC. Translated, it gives CASKEGQETQYF.

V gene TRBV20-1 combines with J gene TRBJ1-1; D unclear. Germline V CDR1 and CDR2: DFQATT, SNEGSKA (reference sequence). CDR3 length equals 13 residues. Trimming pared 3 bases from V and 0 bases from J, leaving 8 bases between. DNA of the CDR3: TGCAGTGCTAGTCGGCGGATGAACACTGAAGCTTTCTTT. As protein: CSASRRMNTEAFF.

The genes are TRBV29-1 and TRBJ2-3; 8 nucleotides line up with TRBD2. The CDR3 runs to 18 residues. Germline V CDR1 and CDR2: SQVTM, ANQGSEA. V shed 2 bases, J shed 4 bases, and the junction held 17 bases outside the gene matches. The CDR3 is CSVESSGRAASMADTQYF. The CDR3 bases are TGCAGCGTTGAATCTTCCGGGAGGGCCGCATCTATGGCAGATACGCAGTATTTT.